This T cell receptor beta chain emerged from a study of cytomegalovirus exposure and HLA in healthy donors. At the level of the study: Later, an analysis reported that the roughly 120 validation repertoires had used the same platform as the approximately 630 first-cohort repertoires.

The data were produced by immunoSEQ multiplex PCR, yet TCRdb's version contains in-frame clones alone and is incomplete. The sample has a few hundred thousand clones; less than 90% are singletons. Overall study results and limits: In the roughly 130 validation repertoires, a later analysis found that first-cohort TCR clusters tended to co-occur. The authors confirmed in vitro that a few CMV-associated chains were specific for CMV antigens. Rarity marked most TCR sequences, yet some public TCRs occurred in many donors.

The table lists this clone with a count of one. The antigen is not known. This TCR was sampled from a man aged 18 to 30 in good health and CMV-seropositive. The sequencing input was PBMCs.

CDR3 bases: TGTGCCAGCAGACTGCCTGGGACATCAAGCGAGCAGTACTTC. Amino acid sequence: CASRLPGTSSEQYF. V usage is TRBV6-1 and J usage is TRBJ2-7; D perhaps matches TRBD1 (6 bases). Germline loops: CDR1 MNHNS, CDR2 SASEGT. Deletions cut 6 bases from V and 6 bases from J, with 18 bases between. This CDR3 region has 14 residues.